This TCR beta chain originates from a study of immune characterization of retroperitoneal liposarcoma. CDR3 length equals 13 residues. Trimming cost V 8 bases and J 4 bases, with 12 bases left between them. Germline CDR1 MRHNA, CDR2 SNTAGT. One entry per CDR3 protein results from TCRdb running MiXCR on the PCR reads. This table has more than 8,000 distinct CDR3 sequences, less than 30% appearing once. This clonotype was counted many times. Sequencing input: tumor tissue. The chain combines TRBV6-4 with TRBJ2-1; D gene uncertain. This TCR was recovered from a male donor with retroperitoneal liposarcoma. As DNA, the CDR3 is TGTGCCAGCGCGGCAGCAGGTTACAATGAGCAGTTCTTC. This codes for CASAAAGYNEQFF.